This is a list of T cell receptor beta chains from one sample in a study of cytotoxic CD8 clonotypes in ibrutinib-treated CLL. Libraries were prepared by immunoSEQ multiplex PCR; TCRdb keeps only in-frame clonotypes and omits some of them. This sample has some 25,000 clones; 60% to 80% occur once, and the top ten carry roughly half. The specimen comprised PBMCs, sampled at disease progression, from a patient treated with ibrutinib. These receptors were taken from a human donor with chronic lymphocytic leukemia. Each CDR3 is given with its conserved first and last residue. D genes are given only for firm matches. Where a row states a size, it is once, few, many or the class of an expanded clone; other rows omit it.

clone size: -
V gene: TRBV7-2
J gene: TRBJ1-3
D gene: -
CDR3 protein: CASSPGVGATSGNTIYF
CDR3 DNA: TGTGCCAGCAGCCCAGGGGTCGGGGCTACCTCTGGAAACACCATATATTTT

clone size: few
V gene: TRBV6-5
J gene: TRBJ1-1
D gene: -
CDR3 protein: CASSYSGEGGTEAFF
CDR3 DNA: TGTGCCAGCAGTTACTCGGGGGAGGGGGGTACTGAAGCTTTCTTT

clone size: -
V gene: TRBV7-7
J gene: TRBJ2-7
D gene: TRBD2
CDR3 protein: CASSLVRTSEQYF
CDR3 DNA: TGTGCCAGCAGCCTAGTCAGGACTAGCGAGCAGTACTTC

clone size: few
V gene: TRBV29-1
J gene: TRBJ2-3
D gene: -
CDR3 protein: CSVVGAYTDTQYF
CDR3 DNA: TGCAGCGTTGTGGGGGCTTACACAGATACGCAGTATTTT

clone size: -
V gene: TRBV7-9
J gene: TRBJ2-6
D gene: -
CDR3 protein: CASSLVSGANVLTF
CDR3 DNA: TGTGCCAGCAGCTTAGTCTCTGGGGCCAACGTCCTGACTTTC

clone size: few
V gene: TRBV6-1
J gene: TRBJ2-1
D gene: TRBD2
CDR3 protein: CASSALAGAYNEQFF
CDR3 DNA: TGTGCCAGCAGTGCACTAGCGGGGGCCTACAATGAGCAGTTCTTC

clone size: few
V gene: TRBV5-1
J gene: TRBJ2-1
D gene: -
CDR3 protein: CASSLEFTGREQFF
CDR3 DNA: TGCGCCAGCAGCTTGGAGTTTACAGGGCGTGAGCAGTTCTTC

clone size: -
V gene: TRBV4-1
J gene: TRBJ2-5
D gene: -
CDR3 protein: CASSQDGARVETQYF
CDR3 DNA: TGCGCCAGCAGCCAAGATGGGGCCAGGGTGGAGACCCAGTACTTC

clone size: medium-sized
V gene: TRBV5-6
J gene: TRBJ1-2
D gene: -
CDR3 protein: CASSLDGLPFNYGYTF
CDR3 DNA: TGTGCCAGCAGCTTGGATGGACTCCCATTTAACTATGGCTACACCTTC

clone size: few
V gene: TRBV5-6
J gene: TRBJ2-2
D gene: -
CDR3 protein: CASSHRAGTGELFF
CDR3 DNA: TGTGCCAGCAGCCATAGGGCGGGCACCGGGGAGCTGTTTTTT

clone size: -
V gene: TRBV6-6
J gene: TRBJ1-3
D gene: TRBD1
CDR3 protein: CASSYGTEGNTIYF
CDR3 DNA: TGTGCCAGCAGTTACGGGACAGAAGGAAACACCATATATTTT

clone size: -
V gene: TRBV20-1
J gene: TRBJ1-1
D gene: -
CDR3 protein: CSAPGRIEAFF
CDR3 DNA: TGCAGTGCCCCTGGACGCATTGAAGCTTTCTTT

clone size: -
V gene: TRBV15
J gene: TRBJ1-2
D gene: -
CDR3 protein: CATSRPPGFANYGYTF
CDR3 DNA: TGTGCCACCAGCAGACCCCCAGGTTTTGCTAACTATGGCTACACCTTC

clone size: few
V gene: TRBV5-6
J gene: TRBJ2-1
D gene: -
CDR3 protein: CASSPQGMPSYNEQFF
CDR3 DNA: TGTGCCAGCAGCCCCCAAGGGATGCCTTCCTACAATGAGCAGTTCTTC

clone size: -
V gene: TRBV6-5
J gene: TRBJ1-2
D gene: -
CDR3 protein: CASSYFDSYGYTF
CDR3 DNA: TGTGCCAGCAGTTATTTTGACTCCTATGGCTACACCTTC

clone size: -
V gene: TRBV29-1
J gene: TRBJ2-5
D gene: -
CDR3 protein: CSVGVGVETQYF
CDR3 DNA: TGCAGCGTTGGGGTCGGCGTAGAGACCCAGTACTTC

clone size: medium-sized
V gene: TRBV11-3
J gene: TRBJ2-3
D gene: -
CDR3 protein: CASSLAASTDTQYF
CDR3 DNA: TGTGCCAGCAGCTTAGCGGCTAGCACAGATACGCAGTATTTT

clone size: few
V gene: TRBV7-2
J gene: TRBJ1-1
D gene: -
CDR3 protein: CASSFGREAFF
CDR3 DNA: TGTGCCAGCAGCTTTGGACGGGAAGCTTTCTTT

clone size: few
V gene: TRBV5-4
J gene: TRBJ1-2
D gene: -
CDR3 protein: CASSLVQYGYTF
CDR3 DNA: TGTGCCAGCAGCTTGGTACAGTATGGCTACACCTTC

clone size: -
V gene: TRBV27
J gene: TRBJ1-6
D gene: -
CDR3 protein: CASSWRYNSPLHF
CDR3 DNA: TGTGCCAGCAGTTGGAGATATAATTCACCCCTCCACTTT

clone size: -
V gene: TRBV29-1
J gene: TRBJ2-2
D gene: TRBD1
CDR3 protein: CSATTDRGQYTGELFF
CDR3 DNA: TGCAGCGCCACTACAGACAGGGGGCAGTACACCGGGGAGCTGTTTTTT

clone size: -
V gene: TRBV7-6
J gene: TRBJ1-5
D gene: -
CDR3 protein: CASSLYRDQPQHF
CDR3 DNA: TGTGCCAGCAGCCTTTATAGGGATCAGCCCCAGCATTTT

clone size: -
V gene: TRBV7-2
J gene: TRBJ1-5
D gene: -
CDR3 protein: CASSYRDGNQPQHF
CDR3 DNA: TGTGCCAGCAGCTACCGGGACGGGAATCAGCCCCAGCATTTT

clone size: -
V gene: TRBV5-4
J gene: TRBJ2-5
D gene: -
CDR3 protein: CASSQGGTPETQYF
CDR3 DNA: TGTGCCAGCAGCCAGGGGGGTACCCCGGAGACCCAGTACTTC

clone size: -
V gene: TRBV12-5
J gene: TRBJ1-4
D gene: -
CDR3 protein: CASGFGREGANEKLFF
CDR3 DNA: TGTGCTAGTGGTTTTGGCAGGGAGGGAGCTAATGAAAAACTGTTTTTT

clone size: -
V gene: TRBV28
J gene: TRBJ2-3
D gene: -
CDR3 protein: CASSLAGYTDTQYF
CDR3 DNA: TGTGCCAGCAGCCTAGCAGGGTACACAGATACGCAGTATTTT

clone size: -
V gene: TRBV18
J gene: TRBJ2-1
D gene: TRBD1
CDR3 protein: CASSLGTGGINEQFF
CDR3 DNA: TGTGCCAGCTCACTCGGGACAGGGGGAATCAATGAGCAGTTCTTC

clone size: -
V gene: TRBV10-3
J gene: TRBJ2-5
D gene: -
CDR3 protein: CAISGIGGGPETQYF
CDR3 DNA: TGTGCCATCAGTGGGATAGGGGGTGGTCCAGAGACCCAGTACTTC

clone size: -
V gene: TRBV5-4
J gene: TRBJ1-1
D gene: -
CDR3 protein: CASSWGGKGTEAFF
CDR3 DNA: TGTGCCAGCAGCTGGGGGGGAAAGGGTACTGAAGCTTTCTTT

clone size: -
V gene: TRBV5-8
J gene: TRBJ2-7
D gene: -
CDR3 protein: CASSLEPVFSYEQYF
CDR3 DNA: TGTGCCAGCAGCTTGGAGCCAGTGTTCTCCTACGAGCAGTACTTC

clone size: few
V gene: TRBV4-1
J gene: TRBJ2-7
D gene: -
CDR3 protein: CASSQEISGEQYF
CDR3 DNA: TGCGCCAGCAGCCAAGAGATCAGTGGGGAGCAGTACTTC

clone size: few
V gene: TRBV4-3
J gene: TRBJ1-6
D gene: -
CDR3 protein: CASSPEPGLTYSPLHF
CDR3 DNA: TGCGCCAGCAGCCCCGAGCCGGGCCTAACATATTCACCCCTCCACTTT

clone size: -
V gene: TRBV29-1
J gene: TRBJ1-2
D gene: -
CDR3 protein: CSVEGRPPSNYGYTF
CDR3 DNA: TGCAGCGTTGAAGGCAGGCCGCCCTCTAACTATGGCTACACCTTC

clone size: few
V gene: TRBV5-4
J gene: TRBJ2-7
D gene: -
CDR3 protein: CASSATQGGYEQYF
CDR3 DNA: TGTGCCAGCAGCGCAACGCAGGGGGGCTACGAGCAGTACTTC

clone size: -
V gene: TRBV6-6
J gene: TRBJ2-6
D gene: -
CDR3 protein: CASSSPGHGANVLTF
CDR3 DNA: TGTGCCAGCAGTTCTCCAGGGCATGGGGCCAACGTCCTGACTTTC

clone size: few
V gene: TRBV4-1
J gene: TRBJ1-2
D gene: TRBD1
CDR3 protein: CASSQDTGGRFGYTF
CDR3 DNA: TGCGCCAGCAGCCAGGACACAGGGGGGAGGTTTGGCTACACCTTC

clone size: few
V gene: TRBV15
J gene: TRBJ1-5
D gene: -
CDR3 protein: CATSRERTDSNQPQHF
CDR3 DNA: TGTGCCACCAGCAGAGAGAGGACAGATAGCAATCAGCCCCAGCATTTT

clone size: few
V gene: TRBV25-1
J gene: TRBJ1-2
D gene: TRBD1
CDR3 protein: CASSEPQGRSGYTF
CDR3 DNA: TGTGCCAGCAGTGAACCACAGGGGCGGTCAGGCTACACCTTC

clone size: -
V gene: TRBV5-4
J gene: TRBJ2-5
D gene: TRBD1
CDR3 protein: CASSPPPGQGERIETQYF
CDR3 DNA: TGTGCCAGCAGCCCACCGCCGGGACAGGGGGAAAGAATAGAGACCCAGTACTTC